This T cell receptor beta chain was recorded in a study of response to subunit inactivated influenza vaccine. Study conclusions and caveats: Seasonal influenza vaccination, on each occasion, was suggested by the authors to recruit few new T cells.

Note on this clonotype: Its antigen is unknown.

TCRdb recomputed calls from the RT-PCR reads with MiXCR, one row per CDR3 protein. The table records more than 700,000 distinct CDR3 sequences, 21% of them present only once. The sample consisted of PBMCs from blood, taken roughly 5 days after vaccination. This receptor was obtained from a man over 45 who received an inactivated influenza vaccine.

In DNA, the CDR3 is TGCAGCGTTGGGACAGGCTACACTGAAGCTTTCTTT. This sequence encodes CSVGTGYTEAFF. V usage is TRBV29-1 and J usage is TRBJ1-1; 7 bases fit TRBD1. The CDR3 loop spans 12 amino acids. V lost 4 bases to trimming and J lost 3 bases; unmatched junction nucleotides: 2. Germline CDR1 SQVTM, CDR2 ANQGSEA.